This T cell receptor (beta chain) is from a study of T cells in Graves' hyperthyroidism and ophthalmopathy. The CDR3 consists of 14 residues. Losses at the gene ends were 5 bases for V and 9 bases for J; bases not matched to a gene: 7. Germline assignment: CDR1 SEHNR and CDR2 FQNEAQ (reference sequence). Study-wide findings and caveats: A median around 6 months before onset, the model predicted ophthalmopathy.

Researchers amplified the TCR beta CDR3 regions from RNA transcripts. With the HTBI primer set, the TCR CDR3 went through a first round of RT-PCR. TCRdb reanalysed the multiplex PCR reads using MiXCR and keeps one entry per CDR3 protein. The repertoire holds around 700,000 distinct CDR3 sequences, with approximately 19% as singletons. This clonotype was picked up a small number of times. Its antigen is undetermined. The sequenced material came from blood. This sequence joins TRBV7-9 and TRBJ1-5, with 10 bases matching TRBD1. The sequence came from a woman aged 45-59 years with Graves' hyperthyroidism that later progressed to Graves' ophthalmopathy. The CDR3: CASSGPGQGTPQHF. The CDR3 region has the DNA TGTGCCAGCAGCGGTCCGGGACAGGGGACGCCCCAGCATTTT. Combining the CDR3 with reference TRBV7-9 and TRBJ1-5 gives the whole variable domain DTGVSQNPRHKITKRGQNVTFRCDPISEHNRLYWYRQTLGQGPEFLTYFQNEAQLEKSRLLSDRFSAERPKGSFSTLEIQRTEQGDSAMYLCASSGPGQGTPQHFGDGTRLSIL.